Shown below are 3 T cell receptor beta chains from a single sample sequenced in a study of T-cell memory formation after mild COVID-19. TCRdb re-derived calls from the 5' RACE reads in MiXCR, one entry per CDR3 protein. The table includes around 450,000 distinct CDR3 sequences, around 19% detected once. Source material: PBMCs or a T cell subset sorted from them (not recorded which). The receptors were gathered from an adult woman who had mild COVID-19 (a few samples of this study predate the infection). Cell type and time point are not known.

The chain uses TRBV11-1 and TRBJ2-1; D gene ambiguous. The germline V gene has CDR1 SGHAT and CDR2 FQDESV (reference sequence). The CDR3 is 15 amino acids. V was pared by 0 bases and J by 4 bases, with 10 bases between. The CDR3 DNA is TGTGCCAGCAGCTTAGCGCTAGGGTTTTACAATGAGCAGTTCTTC. This sequence encodes CASSLALGFYNEQFF.

CDR3 DNA sequence: TGTGCCAGCAGCTCAGCGGGGGGGCCTGGAGAGACCCAGTACTTC. Residues: CASSSAGGPGETQYF. The J gene is TRBJ2-5, the V gene TRBV12-3 or TRBV12-4; TRBD2 aligns across 10 bases. The CDR3 is 15 residues long. V was clipped by 6 bases and J by 4 bases; unmatched bases: 8.

The gene calls are TRBV14 and TRBJ2-1; 8 bases line up with TRBD1. Unmatched junction bases numbered 7, after V lost 1 base and J lost 8 bases. Per the germline V gene, CDR1 is SGHDN and CDR2 is FVKESK. The CDR3 spans 15 residues. Here the CDR3 reads CASSQVGQGRDEQFF. The CDR3 nucleotides read TGTGCCAGCAGCCAAGTTGGACAGGGTAGGGATGAGCAGTTCTTC.